This entry lists 24 T cell receptor beta chains sequenced from one sample in a study of cytomegalovirus exposure and HLA in healthy donors. Repertoires were generated with immunoSEQ multiplex PCR, while TCRdb's copy carries only in-frame clones and drops some. This sample has roughly 60,000 clones, with 90% to 95% found just once. Source material: PBMCs. Receptor source: a woman younger than 30 in good health and CMV-seronegative.

The chain uses TRBV7-3 and TRBJ2-4, with D unresolved. Trimming cost V 3 bases and J 8 bases, with 11 bases left between them. The CDR3 sequence is 13 residues long. Germline loops: CDR1 SGHTA, CDR2 FQGTGA. The CDR3 coding sequence is TGTGCCAGCAGCTTCCGTCCAGGCGACATTCAGTACTTC. Translated: CASSFRPGDIQYF.

The rearrangement uses TRBV6-4 and TRBJ2-1; 8 bases are shared with TRBD1. CDR1 MRHNA and CDR2 SNTAGT come from the germline V gene. V lost 4 bases, J lost 1 base, and 3 bases stayed unmatched. The CDR3 totals 15 residues. CDR3 nucleotides: TGTGCCAGCAGTGCCGGACAGGGTTCCTACAATGAGCAGTTCTTC. The encoded protein is CASSAGQGSYNEQFF.

The chain joins TRBV6-6 to TRBJ2-1; D gene ambiguous. Germline V gives CDR1 MNHNY, CDR2 SVGAGI (reference sequence). The germline V and J ends were trimmed by 0 bases and 8 bases, with 5 bases remaining between them. The CDR3 spans 12 residues. CDR3 loop: CASSYSRDEQFF. The CDR3 DNA reads TGTGCCAGCAGTTACTCCCGTGATGAGCAGTTCTTC.

The rearrangement joins TRBV28 to TRBJ2-1; TRBD2 aligns across 13 bases. Germline lookup yields CDR1 MDHEN and CDR2 SYDVKM. CDR3 length equals 18 residues. The J segment lost 0 bases and the V segment lost 5 bases, leaving 7 bases of the junction unmatched. Written as DNA, the CDR3 is TGTGCCAGCAGTGCGGGACTAGCGGGGCCGAGCTCCTACAATGAGCAGTTCTTC. This gives the protein CASSAGLAGPSSYNEQFF.

V is TRBV11-2 and J is TRBJ2-7; D is uncertain. This CDR3 region has 14 residues. The V end lost 5 bases, the J end lost 1 base, and 12 bases lay between the germline ends. CDR1 is SGHAT and CDR2 is FQNNGV in the germline V gene. The CDR3 DNA reads TGTGCCAGCAGCGCCCTCGGCGGTTCCTACGAGCAGTACTTC. This sequence encodes CASSALGGSYEQYF.

The chain combines TRBV6-5 with TRBJ2-3; 10 bases are a match to TRBD2. V lost 5 bases to trimming and J lost 2 bases; unmatched junction nucleotides: 4. Germline values: CDR1 MNHEY, CDR2 SVGAGI. The CDR3 covers 15 residues. CDR3 protein: CASSALAGATDTQYF. CDR3 DNA sequence: TGTGCCAGCAGTGCCCTAGCGGGGGCCACAGATACGCAGTATTTT.

CDR3 amino acids: CASSEARGGPDTQYF. The CDR3 DNA is TGTGCCAGCAGTGAAGCTCGGGGGGGCCCAGATACGCAGTATTTT. The V gene is TRBV6-1, the J gene TRBJ2-3; TRBD2 agrees at 8 bases. Per germline, CDR1 MNHNS and CDR2 SASEGT. V lost 0 bases and J lost 4; bases outside the gene matches: 3. This CDR3 is 15 amino acids long.

Only one count was recorded for this clone. J is TRBJ2-2 and V is TRBV11-2; 7 bases match TRBD2. This CDR3 contains 16 residues. J lost 1 base, V lost 2 bases, and 4 bases had no gene match. Germline V lookup: CDR1 SGHAT, CDR2 FQNNGV. CDR3 coding DNA: TGTGCCAGCAGCTTAAGTCGGGGGGAGAACACCGGGGAGCTGTTTTTT. Protein: CASSLSRGENTGELFF.

The chain combines TRBV6-1 with TRBJ1-5, with 9 bases lining up with TRBD1. From germline, CDR1 is MNHNS and CDR2 SASEGT. The CDR3 has 15 amino acids. The V gene end was trimmed by 7 bases and the J gene end by 5 bases; junction bases not matched to a gene: 9. CDR3 DNA sequence: TGTGCCAGCAAACGGACAGGGGAGGGTGATCAGCCCCAGCATTTT. Protein: CASKRTGEGDQPQHF.

The chain recombines TRBV10-1 with TRBJ2-2; no firm D call. The CDR3 runs to 16 residues. V was shortened by 3 bases and J by 0 bases, with 11 bases between the two germline ends. Germline lookup yields CDR1 WNHNN and CDR2 SYGVQD (reference sequence). Here the CDR3 reads CASSDEISSNTGELFF. DNA of the CDR3: TGCGCCAGCAGTGACGAGATAAGCTCGAACACCGGGGAGCTGTTTTTT.

The chain couples TRBV10-2 to TRBJ1-1, with D perhaps TRBD1 (5 bases). The CDR3 consists of 14 residues. The germline gives CDR1 WSHSY, CDR2 SAAADI. The V end lost 5 bases, the J end lost 2 bases, and 12 bases lay between the germline ends. The CDR3 coding sequence is TGCGCCAGCAGTTTTTCCGGGACTAACACTGAAGCTTTCTTT. Amino acids: CASSFSGTNTEAFF.

The gene calls are TRBV25-1 and TRBJ2-6; a weak D match, TRBD2 (6 bases). Germline V gene data show CDR1 as MGHDK and CDR2 as SYGVNS. Trimming cost V 10 bases and J 0 bases, with 13 bases left between them. This CDR3 is 15 amino acids long. The CDR3 spells CATRGGGSGANVLTF. In DNA form, the CDR3 reads TGTGCCACAAGGGGAGGAGGCTCTGGGGCCAACGTCCTGACTTTC.

The V and J genes are TRBV7-9 and TRBJ2-3; 11 bases map to TRBD2. V shed 5 bases and J 4 bases; nucleotides not matched to a gene: 5. Germline V gives CDR1 SEHNR, CDR2 FQNEAQ (reference sequence). This CDR3 region has 15 residues. Here the CDR3 reads CASSVSGRAADTQYF. The CDR3 bases are TGTGCCAGCAGCGTTAGCGGGAGGGCCGCAGATACGCAGTATTTT.

The genes are TRBV11-3 and TRBJ1-2; D uncertain. The CDR3 totals 16 residues. Trimming pared 0 bases from V and 4 bases from J, leaving 15 bases between. From germline, CDR1 is SGHNT and CDR2 YENEEA. CDR3 sequence (DNA): TGTGCCAGCAGCTTAGATCCCCTGGAGGGAATCTATGGCTACACCTTC. This codes for CASSLDPLEGIYGYTF. The entire variable domain, with the rest obtained from reference TRBV11-3 and TRBJ1-2, is as follows: EAGVVQSPRYKIIEKKQPVAFWCNPISGHNTLYWYLQNLGQGPELLIRYENEEAVDDSQLPKDRFSAERLKGVDSTLKIQPAELGDSAVYLCASSLDPLEGIYGYTFGSGTRLTVV.

CDR3 sequence: CASSPSGGTDTQYF. CDR3 DNA sequence: TGTGCCAGCAGCCCCAGCGGGGGGACAGATACGCAGTATTTT. The V and J genes are TRBV6-6 and TRBJ2-3; 9 bases align to TRBD2. Germline V gene lookup returns CDR1 MNHNY and CDR2 SVGAGI (reference sequence). The CDR3 runs to 14 residues. Trimming took 6 bases from V and 3 from J; bases not matched to a gene: 4.

In DNA, the CDR3 is TGCGCCAGCAGCCCCTCGACTAGCGGGATCACCGGGGAGCTGTTTTTT. It translates to CASSPSTSGITGELFF. The chain links TRBV4-3 to TRBJ2-2; 11 positions agree with TRBD2. CDR1 is LGHNA, CDR2 YSLEER, per germline. This CDR3 region has 16 residues. Trimming at V came to 4 bases and at J to 4 bases, leaving 5 bases not matched to a gene.

This clone was detected once. The genes are TRBV19 and TRBJ1-5; a weak D match, TRBD1 (5 bases). The V gene lost 5 bases and the J gene lost 4 bases, with 9 bases spanning the gap. This CDR3 is built from 13 residues. Per the germline V gene, CDR1 is LNHDA and CDR2 is SQIVND (reference sequence). DNA of the CDR3: TGTGCCAGTAGTCCCGACAGAAATCAGCCCCAGCATTTT. It is translated as CASSPDRNQPQHF. Full variable domain (missing parts from reference TRBV19 and TRBJ1-5): DGGITQSPKYLFRKEGQNVTLSCEQNLNHDAMYWYRQDPGQGLRLIYYSQIVNDFQKGDIAEGYSVSREKKESFPLTVTSAQKNPTAFYLCASSPDRNQPQHFGDGTRLSIL.

The chain has TRBV29-1 and TRBJ2-3; no firm D call. Trimming removed 3 bases at V and 5 bases at J, with 6 bases between. The CDR3 runs 11 residues. CDR1 is SQVTM, CDR2 ANQGSEA, per germline. CDR3 loop: CSVDSGDTQYF. The CDR3 nucleotides are TGCAGCGTTGACAGTGGAGATACGCAGTATTTT.

This clone appeared once. This chain connects TRBV4-3 to TRBJ2-6, with D possibly being TRBD2 (5 bases). V was clipped by 0 bases and J by 3 bases, with 9 bases between them. There are 16 residues in the CDR3. Looked up from germline, CDR1 is LGHNA and CDR2 is YSLEER. CDR3 nucleotides: TGCGCCAGCAGCCAAGACCCCGCGGGTGGGGCCAACGTCCTGACTTTC. As protein: CASSQDPAGGANVLTF.

The chain combines TRBV5-4 with TRBJ1-6; D not certain. Germline values: CDR1 SGHNT, CDR2 YYREEE (reference sequence). V was clipped by 0 bases and J by 8 bases, with 12 bases between them. The CDR3 length is 15 residues. In nucleotides, the CDR3 is TGTGCCAGCAGCTTGGATCCAGGCTCCGATTCACCCCTCCACTTT. Amino acids: CASSLDPGSDSPLHF.

The genes are TRBV9 and TRBJ2-3; tentative D call: TRBD2 (5 bases). The germline V gene encodes CDR1 SGDLS and CDR2 YYNGEE. This CDR3 contains 16 residues. Trimming left V 2 bases short and J 2 bases short, with 15 bases between. As DNA, the CDR3 is TGTGCCAGCAGCGTGGTGGACTCCGTGGACACAGATACGCAGTATTTT. Protein: CASSVVDSVDTDTQYF.

The chain is built from TRBV28 and TRBJ1-2; D unclear. This CDR3 is built from 13 residues. CDR1 MDHEN and CDR2 SYDVKM come from the germline V gene. CDR3 nucleotide sequence: TGTGGATCGAGGCCCCCCGCTGACTATGGCTACACCTTC. It codes for CGSRPPADYGYTF.

This rearrangement joins TRBV27 to TRBJ1-1, with D maybe TRBD1 (5 bases). This CDR3 has 14 residues. Germline CDR1 reads MNHEY; CDR2 reads SMNVEV (reference sequence). The ends were cut back, 2 bases at V and 5 bases at J, with 12 bases in the middle. CDR3 in DNA: TGTGCCAGCAGTTTAGCAGGGTTGCGGACTGAAGCTTTCTTT. This sequence encodes CASSLAGLRTEAFF.

This chain connects TRBV6-1 to TRBJ2-7; D is perhaps TRBD1 (5 bases). CDR3 length: 12 amino acids. V lost 6 bases and J 7 bases, leaving 13 bases between the germline ends. The germline CDR1 and CDR2 sequences are MNHNS and SASEGT. In nucleotides, the CDR3 is TGTGCCAGCAGCCTCCGCAGGGATGAGCAGTACTTC. Translation gives CASSLRRDEQYF.